This TCR beta chain was captured by sequencing in a study of Tregs in tolerant kidney transplant recipients. Assay: immunoSEQ multiplex PCR; the TCRdb copy retains only in-frame clones and omits some. In the table there are approximately 67,000 clones, roughly 90% of which are singletons. The CDR3 covers 13 residues. Germline-derived CDR1 and CDR2 are LNHDA and SQIVND (reference sequence). The clonotype was recovered from a human donor who received a combined kidney and bone marrow transplant. The sample in question was CD8+ T cells from blood, obtained before the transplant. The genes are TRBV19 and TRBJ2-5; D unclear. The end of the DNA is better explained by TRBJ2-7, so the J call may be wrong. The CDR3: CASSNSFANEQYF. DNA for the CDR3: TGTGCCAGTAGTAATAGTTTTGCCAACGAGCAGTACTTC.